Listed here are 27 T cell receptor beta chains from one sample, sequenced in a study of blood T cell repertoires in COVID-19. Assay used: immunoSEQ multiplex PCR; TCRdb lists only in-frame clones, some missing. The sample consists of over 45,000 clones, around 82% of them appearing once. Sequencing was carried out using peripheral blood. The source of these receptors is a man aged 35-49 years with acute or convalescent COVID-19.

This clone has only one observation. The CDR3 DNA sequence: TGTGCCAGCTCGATCTCAGTCCAGGACAATGAGCAGTTCTTC. Protein: CASSISVQDNEQFF. The chain recombines TRBV18 with TRBJ2-1; no reliable D call. V was trimmed by 6 bases and J by 5 bases, leaving 14 bases between them. This CDR3 contains 14 residues. Germline V gene sequence: CDR1 KGHSH, CDR2 LQKENI.

The rearrangement joins TRBV19 to TRBJ1-1; possibly TRBD1 for D (6 bases). V was cut by 5 bases and J by 3 bases, with 16 bases left in between. Germline V gives CDR1 LNHDA, CDR2 SQIVND (reference sequence). The CDR3 covers 15 residues. The CDR3 nucleotides are TGTGCCAGTAGTCCCACCGGGACACCTCACACTGAAGCTTTCTTT. Translating gives CASSPTGTPHTEAFF.

This chain uses TRBV21-1 with TRBJ1-1; no check of the table's D call, TRBD1, against the DNA was made. TRBV21-1 represents a pseudogene. The length of the CDR3 is 15 residues. This CDR3 is CASSKFSTGGPGAFF. In DNA, the CDR3 is TGTGCCAGCAGCAAATTCTCTACAGGGGGTCCGGGGGCTTTCTTT.

Of note for this clone: Other DNA sequences within the sample encode an identical CDR3. V is TRBV10-1 and J is TRBJ1-2; maybe TRBD1 (5 bases). V lost 2 bases and J 5 bases, leaving 9 bases between the germline ends. Germline lookup yields CDR1 WNHNN and CDR2 SYGVQD (reference sequence). The CDR3 length is 13 residues. The chain's CDR3 is CASSEGREYGYTF. The CDR3 DNA is TGCGCCAGCAGTGAGGGCAGGGAATATGGCTACACCTTC.

The chain uses TRBV7-9 and TRBJ1-2; D is ambiguous. The CDR3 runs to 14 residues. Germline V lookup: CDR1 SEHNR, CDR2 FQNEAQ (reference sequence). The V end lost 4 bases, the J end lost 5 bases, and 14 bases lay between the germline ends. Here the CDR3 DNA reads TGTGCCAGCAGCTCCGAGGGTCCTACATATGGCTACACCTTC. It yields the protein CASSSEGPTYGYTF. The full variable domain, in which reference TRBV7-9 and TRBJ1-2 provide the parts outside the CDR3, is DTGVSQNPRHKITKRGQNVTFRCDPISEHNRLYWYRQTLGQGPEFLTYFQNEAQLEKSRLLSDRFSAERPKGSFSTLEIQRTEQGDSAMYLCASSSEGPTYGYTFGSGTRLTVV.

The chain recombines TRBV9 with TRBJ1-3; D unresolved. The CDR3 contains 14 residues. Germline V lookup: CDR1 SGDLS, CDR2 YYNGEE. Deletions cut 2 bases from V and 0 bases from J, with 6 bases between. The DNA for the CDR3 is TGTGCCAGCAGCGTTTGGAGCTCTGGAAACACCATATATTTT. This codes for CASSVWSSGNTIYF.

Only a few counts were recorded for this clone. V gene TRBV10-2 combines with J gene TRBJ2-1; 14 bases are a match to TRBD2. This CDR3 comprises 15 residues. The V gene end was trimmed by 6 bases and the J gene end by 5 bases; junction bases not matched to a gene: 3. The V gene's germline CDR1 is WSHSY and CDR2 SAAADI. The CDR3 DNA reads as TGCGCCAGCAGGGGACTAGCGGGGGTGAACAATGAGCAGTTCTTC. This sequence encodes CASRGLAGVNNEQFF.

The gene calls are TRBV7-9 and TRBJ2-6; D call uncertain. V lost 5 bases to trimming and J lost 0 bases, with 11 bases between them. CDR3 size: 16 residues. In germline, CDR1 is SEHNR, CDR2 FQNEAQ (reference sequence). In DNA form, the CDR3 reads TGTGCCAGCAGCGCCTTTCGAGGCTCTGGGGCCAACGTCCTGACTTTC. Residues: CASSAFRGSGANVLTF.

The chain carries TRBV6-5 and TRBJ1-3; D perhaps matches TRBD1 (6 bases). Deletions cut 4 bases from V and 4 bases from J, with 17 bases between. Germline values: CDR1 MNHEY, CDR2 SVGAGI. The length of the CDR3 is 16 residues. CDR3 loop: CASSSTPQGRGNTIYF. CDR3 nucleotides: TGTGCCAGCAGTTCCACACCCCAGGGGCGCGGAAACACCATATATTTT.

The rearrangement links TRBV7-9 to TRBJ1-4; 7 bases are a match to TRBD1. This CDR3 is 15 amino acids long. V dropped 4 bases and J dropped 6; count of bases not matched to a gene: 8. Germline V gene sequence: CDR1 SEHNR, CDR2 FQNEAQ (reference sequence). In nucleotides, the CDR3 is TGTGCCAGCAGCTCAAAGACAGGGAAGGATGAAAAACTGTTTTTT. Translating it yields CASSSKTGKDEKLFF.

This clone was picked up one time. The rearrangement uses TRBV5-1 and TRBJ1-2; D gene uncertain. Germline V lookup: CDR1 SGHRS, CDR2 YFSETQ. Trimming removed 0 bases from V and 7 bases from J, with 10 bases in between. CDR3 length: 13 amino acids. This CDR3 reads CASSLVGEGGYTF. CDR3 bases: TGCGCCAGCAGCTTGGTGGGCGAAGGTGGCTACACCTTC.

The V and J genes are TRBV6-5 and TRBJ1-1, with D maybe TRBD1 (6 bases). Per the germline V gene, CDR1 is MNHEY and CDR2 is SVGAGI. Trimming removed 5 bases from V and 1 base from J, with 14 bases in between. There are 15 residues in the CDR3. The CDR3 loop is CASSRRQAPNTEAFF. The CDR3 bases are TGTGCCAGCAGTCGTAGACAGGCACCGAACACTGAAGCTTTCTTT.

The V and J genes are TRBV24-1 and TRBJ2-3, with D maybe TRBD1 (6 bases). CDR1 KGHDR and CDR2 SFDVKD come from the germline V gene. With 9 bases removed from V and 8 bases from J, the gap between germline ends came to 17 bases. CDR3 length equals 13 residues. The CDR3 spells CATGRSPDSTQYF. Written as DNA, the CDR3 is TGTGCCACCGGCCGATCCCCGGACAGTACGCAGTATTTT.

The V call is TRBV28, the J call TRBJ1-6, with 8 bases matching TRBD1. CDR1 is MDHEN and CDR2 is SYDVKM in the germline V gene. This CDR3 is built from 15 residues. V was clipped by 5 bases and J by 9 bases; unmatched bases: 9. The CDR3 DNA reads as TGTGCCAGCAGTCCCTCCGACAGGGGTCGTTCACCCCTCCACTTT. This gives the protein CASSPSDRGRSPLHF.

V usage is TRBV5-1 and J usage is TRBJ2-1; 12 bases map to TRBD2. V lost 3 bases to trimming and J lost 5 bases; unmatched junction nucleotides: 6. Germline V lookup: CDR1 SGHRS, CDR2 YFSETQ. The CDR3 has 16 amino acids. The CDR3 nucleotides are TGCGCCAGCAGCTCTAGCGGGGGGGCTTCGGACAATGAGCAGTTCTTC. Amino acids: CASSSSGGASDNEQFF.

V gene TRBV28 combines with J gene TRBJ2-2; D not certain. This CDR3 spans 13 amino acids. Germline values: CDR1 MDHEN, CDR2 SYDVKM. Trimming took 7 bases from V and 0 from J, leaving 6 bases between them. CDR3 nucleotide sequence: TGTGCCAGCACGGAGCCGAACACCGGGGAGCTGTTTTTT. It codes for CASTEPNTGELFF.

V and J are TRBV5-1 and TRBJ2-1, with D perhaps TRBD1 (6 bases). CDR3 length equals 15 residues. The germline V gene encodes CDR1 SGHRS and CDR2 YFSETQ. Trimming took 2 bases from V and 0 from J, leaving 9 bases between them. CDR3 sequence: CASSFQQGSYNEQFF. The CDR3, as DNA: TGCGCCAGCAGCTTCCAACAGGGCTCCTACAATGAGCAGTTCTTC.

This clone was observed once. The V and J genes are TRBV6-5 and TRBJ1-5; TRBD1 aligns across 7 bases. Trimming removed 6 bases from V and 2 bases from J; junction bases left unmatched: 7. Germline assignment: CDR1 MNHEY and CDR2 SVGAGI. The CDR3 covers 15 residues. CDR3 protein: CASSSVGTGNQPQHF. Here the CDR3 DNA reads TGTGCCAGCAGCAGCGTCGGGACAGGCAATCAGCCCCAGCATTTT.

The CDR3 reads CASIPDRDEETQYF. CDR3 sequence (DNA): TGTGCCAGCATCCCGGACAGGGACGAAGAGACCCAGTACTTC. This sequence joins TRBV21-1 and TRBJ2-5; the D call of TRBD1 is as the table states it, not checked on the DNA. TRBV21-1 is flagged as a pseudogene. The CDR3 has 14 amino acids.

The chain recombines TRBV10-3 with TRBJ2-7; 12 nucleotides align to TRBD1. CDR1 and CDR2 from the germline V gene are ENHRY and SYGVKD. The CDR3 extends over 14 amino acids. The ends lost 6 bases at V and 5 bases at J; junction bases unmatched: 5. The CDR3 loop reads CAIRGGQGAHEQYF. The CDR3 DNA follows: TGTGCCATCAGGGGGGGACAGGGGGCCCACGAGCAGTACTTC.

This rearrangement joins TRBV24-1 to TRBJ2-1, with D perhaps matching TRBD2 (7 bases). CDR3 length: 17 amino acids. Germline CDR1 reads KGHDR; CDR2 reads SFDVKD. Trimming took 0 bases from V and 7 from J, leaving 18 bases between them. The CDR3: CATSDLGGGLGGNEQFF. CDR3 coding DNA: TGTGCCACCAGTGATTTGGGCGGGGGCCTAGGGGGGAATGAGCAGTTCTTC.

CDR3 DNA sequence: TGTGCCAGCAGCCTGCTAGGACAGGGTACAGATACGCAGTATTTT. It codes for CASSLLGQGTDTQYF. V is TRBV5-5 and J is TRBJ2-3; 8 bases are shared with TRBD1. The CDR3 covers 15 residues. CDR1 is SGHKS and CDR2 is YYEKEE in the germline V gene (reference sequence). Trimming at V came to 4 bases and at J to 3 bases, leaving 7 bases not matched to a gene.

This clone has only one observation. J is TRBJ2-3 and V is TRBV11-3; TRBD2 matches at 9 bases. V trimming: 0 bases; J trimming: 6 bases; junction bases outside the gene matches: 7. Germline CDR1 reads SGHNT; CDR2 reads YENEEA. The length of the CDR3 is 16 residues. The CDR3: CASSLDPSGGRDTQYF. CDR3 in DNA: TGTGCCAGCAGCTTAGATCCCAGCGGGGGGAGGGATACGCAGTATTTT. Full variable domain (outside the CDR3, taken from reference TRBV11-3 and TRBJ2-3): EAGVVQSPRYKIIEKKQPVAFWCNPISGHNTLYWYLQNLGQGPELLIRYENEEAVDDSQLPKDRFSAERLKGVDSTLKIQPAELGDSAVYLCASSLDPSGGRDTQYFGPGTRLTVL.

The rearrangement links TRBV4-3 to TRBJ1-4; 7 nucleotides agree with TRBD1. V shed 8 bases, J shed 4 bases, and the junction held 1 base outside the gene matches. The CDR3 sequence is 12 residues long. Germline V gives CDR1 LGHNA, CDR2 YSLEER. The CDR3 DNA sequence: TGCGCCAGCCGGGACAGTAATGAAAAACTGTTTTTT. It translates to CASRDSNEKLFF.

DNA of the CDR3: TGTGCCAGCAGTTACCGAGGGACAGGGGTATACGAGCAGTACTTC. It codes for CASSYRGTGVYEQYF. The rearrangement uses TRBV6-5 and TRBJ2-7; 10 nucleotides agree with TRBD1. Germline V lookup: CDR1 MNHEY, CDR2 SVGAGI. V lost 2 bases, J lost 4 bases, and 5 bases stayed unmatched. The CDR3 sequence is 15 residues long.

This clone was seen just once. V gene TRBV6-2 or TRBV6-3 combines with J gene TRBJ2-7, with no clear D. V was clipped by 4 bases and J by 5 bases, with 9 bases between them. Germline V gene data show CDR1 as MNHEY and CDR2 as SVGEGT. This CDR3 has 12 residues. For the CDR3, the DNA is TGTGCCAGCAGTTCCAGGATCCACGAGCAGTACTTC. Translated: CASSSRIHEQYF.

The V gene is TRBV4-2, the J gene TRBJ2-4; TRBD1 matches at 10 bases. Germline V gives CDR1 LGHNA, CDR2 YNFKEQ. V lost 0 bases and J lost 3; bases outside the gene matches: 5. The CDR3 totals 17 residues. CDR3 nucleotides: TGTGCCAGCAGCCAAGACGACAGGGGGCTTGGCAAAAACATTCAGTACTTC. This translates into CASSQDDRGLGKNIQYF.